This TCR beta chain comes out of a study of blood T cell repertoires in COVID-19. Clones were sequenced by immunoSEQ multiplex PCR, and TCRdb holds only the in-frame ones, with some missing. The sample carries over 350,000 clones, 70% to 90% recorded once. The CDR3 runs to 16 residues. Germline V gene lookup returns CDR1 SEHNR and CDR2 FQNEAQ (reference sequence). Unmatched junction bases numbered 11, after V lost 5 bases and J lost 3 bases. Those who participated ranged in age from about 18 to 89 years and resided in roughly 26 US areas. The receptor was derived from a woman aged 25 to 39 with acute COVID-19. The specimen sequenced was PBMCs or T cells enriched from blood (not recorded which). This sequence joins TRBV7-9 and TRBJ2-7; 9 bases are a match to TRBD1. The CDR3 spells CASSPRLGQGSYEQYF. The CDR3 DNA follows: TGTGCCAGCAGCCCACGCCTGGGACAGGGAAGCTACGAGCAGTACTTC.